This passage covers 26 T cell receptor beta chains from one sample sequenced in a study of T cells in Graves' hyperthyroidism and ophthalmopathy. RNA transcripts gave rise to amplified TCR beta CDR3 regions. First-round RT-PCR with HTBI primers amplified the TCR CDR3 region. Via MiXCR, TCRdb re-called the multiplex PCR reads, giving one row per CDR3 protein. The sample gives 540,000 or so distinct CDR3 sequences, around 45% of which show up once; 15% to 20% is in the top ten. The sequencing sample was made of peripheral blood or thyroid tissue (not recorded which). The source of these receptors is an adult woman with Graves' disease, either hyperthyroidism or ophthalmopathy (not recorded which).

This chain joins TRBV5-1 and TRBJ1-3, with a possible D match to TRBD1 (5 bases). The CDR3 length is 13 residues. Trimming cost V 4 bases and J 8 bases, with 13 bases left between them. Germline-derived CDR1 and CDR2 are SGHRS and YFSETQ. The CDR3 DNA sequence: TGCGCCAGCAGCATCAGGGTCGGGTACACCATATATTTT. Protein: CASSIRVGYTIYF.

This clonotype is a singleton in its sample. This chain uses TRBV20-1 with TRBJ2-7, with a weak D call TRBD2 (5 bases). CDR3 length: 16 residues. Per germline, CDR1 DFQATT and CDR2 SNEGSKA (reference sequence). V lost 3 bases and J lost 2, with 20 bases in between. CDR3 protein: CSASHVRVSGTYEQYF. The CDR3 DNA is TGCAGTGCTAGTCACGTTCGTGTTTCGGGGACCTACGAGCAGTACTTC.

The sample holds a few counts of this clonotype. The junction departs from germline at one end; a sequencing error may be responsible. The chain recombines TRBV6-1 with TRBJ1-5; D is undetermined. From germline, CDR1 is MNHNS and CDR2 SASEGT. This CDR3 comprises 16 residues. CDR3 DNA: TGTGCCATCAGTGAAGGTGGCAGGACCGCACATCAGCCCCAGCATTTT. Its protein is CAISEGGRTAHQPQHF.

The chain carries TRBV20-1 and TRBJ2-2; perhaps TRBD2 as D (6 bases). Germline V gene data show CDR1 as DFQATT and CDR2 as SNEGSKA (reference sequence). This CDR3 is 14 amino acids long. V was pared by 2 bases and J by 7 bases, with 14 bases between. CDR3 region: CSARQEGSGGELFF. The CDR3 nucleotides are TGCAGTGCTAGACAGGAGGGATCAGGCGGGGAGCTGTTTTTT.

This rearrangement joins TRBV7-2 to TRBJ1-1; TRBD1 matches 8 bases. CDR1 SGHTA and CDR2 FQGNSA come from the germline V gene. The CDR3 consists of 15 residues. Trimming removed 5 bases from V and 1 base from J; junction bases left unmatched: 6. The DNA of the CDR3 is TGTGCCAGCAGCCCCTACGGACAGGGGAACACTGAAGCTTTCTTT. Its protein product is CASSPYGQGNTEAFF.

This clonotype turned up a few times. The V and J genes are TRBV27 and TRBJ1-5, with 7 bases matching TRBD1. This CDR3 region has 15 residues. From germline, CDR1 is MNHEY and CDR2 SMNVEV (reference sequence). J lost 2 bases, V lost 2 bases, and 3 bases had no gene match. The CDR3 region has the DNA TGTGCCAGCAGTTTACAGGGGACAGGCAATCAGCCCCAGCATTTT. As protein: CASSLQGTGNQPQHF.

Ten or more counts support this clonotype. The rearrangement joins TRBV2 to TRBJ2-7; D uncertain. CDR1 and CDR2 from the germline V gene are SNHLY and FYNNEI. The CDR3 sequence is 12 residues long. V was pared by 5 bases and J by 4 bases, with 9 bases between. The CDR3 DNA follows: TGTGCCAGCAGTCCCTTAGCTTACGAGCAGTACTTC. It encodes CASSPLAYEQYF.

This chain connects TRBV5-1 to TRBJ2-7; no definite D call. The closer fit of TRBJ2-1 to the DNA end suggests the J call may be wrong. This CDR3 is 12 amino acids long. The germline gives CDR1 SGHRS, CDR2 YFSETQ. In DNA form, the CDR3 reads TGCGCCAGCAGCCCGGTGGGCGGAGAGCAGTTCTTC. Its protein product is CASSPVGGEQFF.

The CDR3 sequence: CASSFWGVGSEQYF. DNA for the CDR3: TGTGCCAGCAGCTTCTGGGGGGTAGGCTCCGAGCAGTACTTC. The rearrangement links TRBV7-6 to TRBJ2-7; maybe TRBD2 (6 bases). Trimming pared 3 bases from V and 6 bases from J, leaving 15 bases between. The CDR3 runs 14 residues. Per germline, CDR1 SGHVS and CDR2 FNYEAQ. Full variable domain (missing parts from reference TRBV7-6 and TRBJ2-7): GAGVSQSPRYKVTKRGQDVALRCDPISGHVSLYWYRQALGQGPEFLTYFNYEAQQDKSGLPNDRFSAERPEGSISTLTIQRTEQRDSAMYRCASSFWGVGSEQYFGPGTRLTVT.

Notes on this clonotype: At one end the junction does not follow the germline gene, possibly because of a read error. This chain's CDR3 is CASRAYTSAAGELYF. The CDR3, as DNA: TGTGCCAGCAGGGCCTATACGTCCGCCGCCGGGGAGCTGTACTTC. The genes are TRBV7-9 and TRBJ2-7, with TRBD2 as a possible D gene (5 bases). Germline V gene data show CDR1 as SEHNR and CDR2 as FQNEAQ (reference sequence). The CDR3 sequence is 15 residues long.

The chain links TRBV5-6 to TRBJ2-7, with 7 bases fitting TRBD2. Trimming cost V 5 bases and J 0 bases; bases outside gene matches: 8. From germline, CDR1 is SGHDT and CDR2 YYEEEE. This CDR3 spans 15 amino acids. The CDR3 loop reads CASSFGTTSSYEQYF. In DNA form, the CDR3 reads TGTGCCAGCAGTTTCGGGACTACCTCCTCCTACGAGCAGTACTTC.

This clonotype was observed many times. This chain joins TRBV5-6 and TRBJ2-2; D is possibly TRBD2 (6 bases). Germline V gene data show CDR1 as SGHDT and CDR2 as YYEEEE. This CDR3 spans 15 amino acids. V was clipped by 4 bases and J by 6 bases, with 16 bases between them. The CDR3 DNA follows: TGTGCCAGCAGCAAAGCCGGGGGTGCCGCCGGGGAGCTGTTTTTT. Encoded protein: CASSKAGGAAGELFF.

This clonotype was detected a few times. The CDR3 nucleotides are TGCGCCAGCAGCTTGGGGGGACACCAGGACTACGAGCAGTACTTC. It is translated as CASSLGGHQDYEQYF. This chain joins TRBV5-1 and TRBJ2-7, with D possibly being TRBD1 (6 bases). Germline-derived CDR1 and CDR2 are SGHRS and YFSETQ. Trimming shortened V by 0 bases and J by 3 bases, and 13 bases separated the two germline ends. The CDR3 sequence is 15 residues long.

This clonotype was counted between two and nine times. The rearrangement joins TRBV10-3 to TRBJ2-5; 7 bases fit TRBD1. The trim removed 3 bases at V and 6 bases at J, leaving 7 bases unmatched. Per the germline V gene, CDR1 is ENHRY and CDR2 is SYGVKD. The CDR3 is 14 amino acids. CDR3 loop: CAISDGTASKTQYF. Written as DNA, the CDR3 is TGTGCCATCAGTGACGGGACAGCTTCGAAGACCCAGTACTTC.

This clonotype was counted many times. This sequence joins TRBV7-9 and TRBJ1-1; a weak D match, TRBD1 (5 bases). The CDR3 covers 15 residues. V lost 5 bases and J lost 1, with 14 bases in between. Germline CDR1 reads SEHNR; CDR2 reads FQNEAQ (reference sequence). The CDR3 loop is CASSHTFRGNTEAFF. DNA for the CDR3: TGTGCCAGCAGCCACACTTTTAGGGGGAACACTGAAGCTTTCTTT.

The chain joins TRBV28 to TRBJ1-5; D is unresolved. Trimming cost V 3 bases and J 4 bases, with 13 bases left between them. This CDR3 spans 15 amino acids. Per germline, CDR1 MDHEN and CDR2 SYDVKM. The DNA of the CDR3 is TGTGCCAGCAGTTTTGTTCCTTCTTTAAATCAGCCCCAGCATTTT. Translating gives CASSFVPSLNQPQHF. Filled out from reference TRBV28 and TRBJ1-5, the complete variable domain reads DVKVTQSSRYLVKRTGEKVFLECVQDMDHENMFWYRQDPGLGLRLIYFSYDVKMKEKGDIPEGYSVSREKKERFSLILESASTNQTSMYLCASSFVPSLNQPQHFGDGTRLSIL.

Turning to this clonotype: Relative to the germline gene, one junction end is altered; a read error may explain this. This chain joins TRBV19 and TRBJ2-2; 7 bases agree with TRBD1. CDR1 is LNHDA and CDR2 is SQIVND in the germline V gene (reference sequence). This CDR3 has 12 residues. CDR3 loop: CASSIHQGDLFF. The CDR3 region has the DNA TGTGCCAGTAGTATTCACCAGGGGGATCTGTTTTTT.

The gene calls are TRBV10-3 and TRBJ2-1, with 10 positions matching TRBD2. Germline CDR1 and CDR2: ENHRY and SYGVKD. This CDR3 spans 15 amino acids. V trimming: 7 bases; J trimming: 0 bases; junction bases outside the gene matches: 3. This CDR3 is CAINGLADSYNEQFF. The DNA of the CDR3 is TGTGCCATCAATGGACTAGCGGACTCCTACAATGAGCAGTTCTTC.

As concerns this clonotype: Being one base from a much bigger clone, this may be a read error. This chain connects TRBV7-9 to TRBJ2-2; D is perhaps TRBD2 (6 bases). Trimming left V 8 bases short and J 0 bases short, with 28 bases between. Germline V gene sequence: CDR1 SEHNR, CDR2 FQNEAQ (reference sequence). CDR3 length equals 20 residues. CDR3 sequence reads: CASGRPPHGSLPANTGELFF. In DNA, the CDR3 is TGTGCCAGCGGCCGCCCTCCGCACGGGAGCCTCCCGGCGAACACCGGGGAGCTGTTTTTT.

This clonotype was seen a handful of times. The genes are TRBV7-9 and TRBJ1-6; 7 bases line up with TRBD1. The J segment lost 9 bases and the V segment lost 10 bases, leaving 12 bases of the junction unmatched. The CDR3 is 14 amino acids. Looked up from germline, CDR1 is SEHNR and CDR2 is FQNEAQ (reference sequence). The CDR3 DNA follows: TGTGCCATCAGTGTGACAGGGCTCGGTTCACCCCTCCACTTT. This translates into CAISVTGLGSPLHF.

With respect to this clonotype: The CDR3 carries no conserved terminal phenylalanine or tryptophan, so it likely arises from a read error. The DNA is omitted, as the CDR3 cannot be located on it reliably, and the CDR3 follows TCRdb's listing. The J gene is TRBJ2-1, the V gene TRBV29-1; TRBD1 reflects the table's D call only, with no check against the DNA. Per germline, CDR1 SQVTM and CDR2 ANQGSEA. The CDR3 is 10 amino acids long, termini counted. This chain's CDR3 is CSVTSGRVNT.

This clonotype was recorded many times. J is TRBJ2-5 and V is TRBV20-1; no clear D. The germline V gene has CDR1 DFQATT and CDR2 SNEGSKA (reference sequence). V was shortened by 2 bases and J by 4 bases, with 11 bases between the two germline ends. This CDR3 contains 13 residues. CDR3 nucleotides: TGCAGTGCTAGACCCCCCGGCGGAGAGACCCAGTACTTC. Amino acid sequence: CSARPPGGETQYF.

This clonotype was observed at least ten times. The CDR3 DNA is TGTGCCAGCAGCTTCGACAGGGCGTCCAACCAAGAGACCCAGTACTTC. This gives the protein CASSFDRASNQETQYF. This chain links TRBV5-4 with TRBJ2-5; 7 nucleotides match TRBD1. V shed 2 bases and J 0 bases; nucleotides not matched to a gene: 7. This CDR3 is built from 16 residues. Germline CDR1 reads SGHNT; CDR2 reads YYREEE (reference sequence).

This clonotype was recorded at least ten times. The chain employs TRBV13 and TRBJ2-7; 7 positions match TRBD2. The V and J ends lost 5 bases and 6 bases, in that order; junction bases with no gene match: 13. The CDR3 loop spans 15 amino acids. The V gene's germline CDR1 is PRHDT and CDR2 FYEKMQ (reference sequence). The CDR3 DNA sequence: TGTGCCAGCAGCCCCACCCGCGGGAGACCTTCCGAGCAGTACTTC. Its translation is CASSPTRGRPSEQYF.

Many counts were recorded for this clonotype. V and J are TRBV27 and TRBJ1-6; no reliable D call. V lost 2 bases to trimming and J lost 10 bases, with 18 bases between them. Looked up from germline, CDR1 is MNHEY and CDR2 is SMNVEV (reference sequence). This CDR3 spans 16 amino acids. DNA for the CDR3: TGTGCCAGCAGTTTAAGGGTACAAGGCGGAAGGTCACCCCTCCACTTT. Its translation is CASSLRVQGGRSPLHF.

The table lists this clonotype with many counts. V gene TRBV3-1 combines with J gene TRBJ2-5; TRBD2 matches 11 bases. CDR3 size: 15 residues. Per the germline V gene, CDR1 is LGHDT and CDR2 is YNNKEL (reference sequence). V shed 1 base, J shed 4 bases, and the junction held 2 bases outside the gene matches. The CDR3 bases are TGTGCCAGCAGCCAAGTAGGACTAGCGGGAGAGACCCAGTACTTC. Translating it yields CASSQVGLAGETQYF.